The 15 T cell receptor beta chains reported below all come from one sample, sequenced in a study of blood T cells in healthy people across ages. Through a sample-barcoded 5' primer and a J-beta primer mix, a second PCR was run for roughly 6 to 12 cycles. MiXCR, run by TCRdb on the 5' RACE reads, gives a single entry per CDR3 protein. Of around 900,000 distinct CDR3 sequences in the sample, 25% to 30% were seen once. What was sequenced was blood. These receptors were obtained from a woman aged 80 or older in good health.

This clonotype has ten or more counts. V gene TRBV7-2 combines with J gene TRBJ2-1; D perhaps matches TRBD1 (6 bases). V lost 4 bases and J lost 1, with 14 bases in between. Per germline, CDR1 SGHTA and CDR2 FQGNSA. This CDR3 region has 16 residues. In DNA form, the CDR3 reads TGTGCCAGCAGCTGGGCTCATGGACAGTCCTACAATGAGCAGTTCTTC. Translated, it gives CASSWAHGQSYNEQFF.

This clonotype was detected a few times. This rearrangement joins TRBV7-2 to TRBJ2-1; D is perhaps TRBD2 (6 bases). This CDR3 spans 13 amino acids. V gave up 4 bases and J gave up 9 bases, with 13 bases separating them. The germline gives CDR1 SGHTA, CDR2 FQGNSA. CDR3 loop: CASSSQTSTEQFF. The DNA of the CDR3 is TGTGCCAGCAGCTCCCAGACTAGTACTGAGCAGTTCTTC. Supplemented by reference TRBV7-2 and TRBJ2-1, the full variable domain reads GAGVSQSPSNKVTEKGKDVELRCDPISGHTALYWYRQSLGQGLEFLIYFQGNSAPDKSGLPSDRFSAERTGGSVSTLTIQRTQQEDSAVYLCASSSQTSTEQFFGPGTRLTVL.

Turning to this clonotype: A much larger clone differs by one base, so this may be a read error. The CDR3: CASKTVPGQGNSPPHF. Written as DNA, the CDR3 is TGCGCCAGCAAGACTGTCCCGGGACAGGGAAATTCACCCCCCCACTTT. This chain uses TRBV5-1 with TRBJ1-6; 9 nucleotides align to TRBD1. The CDR3 spans 16 residues. CDR1 is SGHRS, CDR2 YFSETQ, per germline.

This clonotype was detected a few times. The genes are TRBV7-2 and TRBJ2-7; 9 bases line up with TRBD1. This CDR3 spans 15 amino acids. The trim removed 3 bases at V and 2 bases at J, leaving 5 bases unmatched. CDR1 is SGHTA and CDR2 is FQGNSA in the germline V gene. The CDR3 nucleotides are TGTGCCAGCAGCTTTAGGGGACAGGGCGCCTACGAGCAGTACTTC. As protein: CASSFRGQGAYEQYF.

This clonotype has a handful of counts. This chain joins TRBV6-5 and TRBJ2-3; possible D gene TRBD1, 7 bases. This CDR3 is 17 amino acids long. Trimming cost V 2 bases and J 2 bases, with 17 bases left between them. Germline lookup yields CDR1 MNHEY and CDR2 SVGAGI. The CDR3 reads CASSYGGRGAITDTQYF. DNA of the CDR3: TGTGCCAGCAGTTACGGGGGCAGGGGGGCCATCACAGATACGCAGTATTTT.

In this sample, this clonotype turned up a few times. This may be a read error: a much more frequent sequence differs by one nucleotide. The chain uses TRBV4-3 and TRBJ2-6; either TRBD1 or TRBD2 may supply D (5 bases each). This CDR3 has 16 residues. CDR1 and CDR2 from the germline V gene are LGHNA and YSLEER. CDR3 in amino acids: CASSRGLRSGANVRTF. CDR3 nucleotide sequence: TGCGCCAGCAGCCGAGGCCTGCGTTCCGGGGCCAACGTCCGGACTTTC.

This clonotype was found a few times. A much larger clone lies one base from this, so it may be a read error. CDR3 DNA: TGCAGTGCTAGAGCCTTGCTGGTATTTAGCTCCAACAATGAGCAGTTCTTC. This gives the protein CSARALLVFSSNNEQFF. The chain carries TRBV20-1 and TRBJ2-1; no clear D. Germline loops: CDR1 DFQATT, CDR2 SNEGSKA (reference sequence). The CDR3 consists of 17 residues.

In its sample, this clonotype was seen many times. The chain recombines TRBV6-6 with TRBJ1-1; TRBD1 agrees at 8 bases. V gave up 0 bases and J gave up 2 bases; unmatched junction bases: 8. This CDR3 is 17 amino acids long. Germline lookup yields CDR1 MNHNY and CDR2 SVGAGI (reference sequence). CDR3 protein: CASSYSTGAIQNTEAFF. CDR3 bases: TGTGCCAGCAGTTACTCGACAGGGGCAATTCAAAACACTGAAGCTTTCTTT.

The chain uses TRBV20-1 and TRBJ2-1, with TRBD2 matching 13 bases. CDR3 length equals 16 residues. Per the germline V gene, CDR1 is DFQATT and CDR2 is SNEGSKA (reference sequence). Trimming removed 4 bases from V and 10 bases from J; junction bases left unmatched: 13. The CDR3 DNA is TGCAGTGCTACCATAGGCGGGACTAGCGGGGCGTTAGAGCAGTTCTTC. The encoded protein is CSATIGGTSGALEQFF.

On this clonotype: A much larger clone lies a single base off, so this may be a read error. This chain links TRBV7-2 with TRBJ2-3; 10 positions match TRBD1. CDR1 and CDR2 from the germline V gene are SGHTA and FQGNSA. This CDR3 spans 16 amino acids. CDR3 nucleotide sequence: TGTGCCGGCAGACGACCGGGACAGGGGAGAACAGATACGCAGTATTTT. It encodes CAGRRPGQGRTDTQYF.

This clonotype was recorded a few times. The chain employs TRBV4-1 and TRBJ1-2; TRBD1 matches at 8 bases. Germline V gives CDR1 MGHRA, CDR2 YSYEKL. This CDR3 spans 15 amino acids. Trimming removed 0 bases from V and 8 bases from J; junction bases left unmatched: 8. Here the CDR3 reads CASSQENRGTRGYTF. For the CDR3, the DNA is TGCGCCAGCAGCCAAGAAAACAGGGGGACGCGGGGCTACACCTTC.

This chain links TRBV19 with TRBJ1-2; D call uncertain. CDR1 and CDR2 from the germline V gene are LNHDA and SQIVND (reference sequence). V was pared by 7 bases and J by 7 bases, with 16 bases between. This CDR3 is 13 amino acids long. The CDR3 sequence: CASNSGGRAGYTF. The CDR3 bases are TGTGCCAGTAACTCCGGTGGTCGGGCTGGCTACACCTTC.

This clonotype showed up just a few times. This rearrangement joins TRBV20-1 to TRBJ1-4; D is ambiguous. The CDR3 sequence is 10 residues long. Germline V gene data show CDR1 as DFQATT and CDR2 as SNEGSKA (reference sequence). With 5 bases removed from V and 8 bases from J, the gap between germline ends came to 6 bases. CDR3 nucleotide sequence: TGCAGTGCTTCTAGGGAAAAACTGTTTTTT. Translating it yields CSASREKLFF.

As for this clonotype: This may stem from a read error, because a much larger clone lies one nucleotide away. V and J are TRBV7-9 and TRBJ2-5; 7 bases fit TRBD2. The CDR3 is made up of 15 amino acids. Germline CDR1 is SEHNR and CDR2 is FQNEAQ (reference sequence). CDR3 in DNA: TGTGCCAGCGGCTTAGCTCTAGCGGACTGGGGGACCCAGTACTTC. This gives the protein CASGLALADWGTQYF.

This clonotype was counted at least ten times. J is TRBJ2-3 and V is TRBV4-1; 11 bases are a match to TRBD2. J was trimmed by 6 bases and V by 0 bases; bases with no gene match: 2. Germline lookup yields CDR1 MGHRA and CDR2 YSYEKL. The CDR3 totals 15 residues. CDR3 sequence: CASSQDVAGGDTQYF. For the CDR3, the DNA is TGCGCCAGCAGCCAAGATGTAGCGGGAGGGGATACGCAGTATTTT.